The 28 T cell receptor beta chains presented below share a single source sample, sequenced in a study of shared clonotypes between healthy human individuals. Some clones are missing from TCRdb's copy, which holds only in-frame ones; the method was immunoSEQ multiplex PCR. The data contain over a million clones, about 70% of them singletons. The sample comprised memory CD4+ T cells sorted from blood. Subset defined: CD45RA-negative fraction. These receptor sequences come from a man younger than 30 in good health.

The chain carries TRBV5-6 and TRBJ1-2, with D possibly being TRBD1 (5 bases). The CDR3 contains 14 residues. With 6 bases removed from V and 8 bases from J, the gap between germline ends came to 20 bases. CDR1 and CDR2 from the germline V gene are SGHDT and YYEEEE. The CDR3, as DNA: TGTGCCAGCATCGACCTCGCAGGGAGGACGGGCTACACCTTC. Protein product: CASIDLAGRTGYTF.

This clone came up once. The rearrangement joins TRBV6-1 to TRBJ2-7; 8 bases are shared with TRBD1. The CDR3 contains 14 residues. Per germline, CDR1 MNHNS and CDR2 SASEGT. After removal of 6 bases from V and 3 bases from J, the junction contained 7 bases not matched to a gene. The CDR3 is CASRDRARGYEQYF. Written as DNA, the CDR3 is TGTGCCAGCAGGGACAGGGCCAGGGGCTACGAGCAGTACTTC.

This clone was recorded once. The chain carries TRBV6-1 and TRBJ1-2, with D uncertain. The V end lost 0 bases, the J end lost 0 bases, and 11 bases lay between the germline ends. This CDR3 has 16 residues. Germline CDR1 and CDR2: MNHNS and SASEGT. This CDR3 reads CASSEARVTSNYGYTF. In DNA form, the CDR3 reads TGTGCCAGCAGTGAAGCCCGGGTCACCTCTAACTATGGCTACACCTTC.

The chain couples TRBV5-4 to TRBJ2-7; TRBD2 aligns across 8 bases. Germline CDR1 reads SGHNT; CDR2 reads YYREEE (reference sequence). Germline trimming cut 0 bases from V and 3 bases from J; bases unmatched to any gene: 5. CDR3 size: 15 residues. In DNA, the CDR3 is TGTGCCAGCAGCTTGGGAGTAGCGGGGAACTACGAGCAGTACTTC. It translates to CASSLGVAGNYEQYF.

The chain joins TRBV10-3 to TRBJ2-5; 9 bases fit TRBD2. Germline values: CDR1 ENHRY, CDR2 SYGVKD. There are 12 residues in the CDR3. V lost 10 bases to trimming and J lost 11 bases; unmatched junction nucleotides: 11. The CDR3 is CATAGGDYVQYF. For the CDR3, the DNA is TGTGCCACCGCGGGAGGGGACTATGTGCAGTACTTC.

The chain combines TRBV6-5 with TRBJ2-7; the D gene could be TRBD1 or TRBD2 (5 bases each). Germline CDR1 is MNHEY and CDR2 is SVGAGI. The CDR3 totals 15 residues. V lost 2 bases, J lost 0 bases, and 11 bases lay in between. Here the CDR3 reads CASSYGTASSYEQYF. Here the CDR3 DNA reads TGTGCCAGCAGTTACGGGACCGCAAGCTCCTACGAGCAGTACTTC.

This clone was counted only a few times. The J gene is TRBJ1-2, the V gene TRBV18; a possible D gene is TRBD1 (5 bases). CDR1 is KGHSH, CDR2 LQKENI, per germline. The CDR3 loop spans 17 amino acids. The V end lost 4 bases, the J end lost 4 bases, and 22 bases lay between the germline ends. Here the CDR3 DNA reads TGTGCCAGCTCACAGACCTCGGGGGAGGGGATCTCCTATGGCTACACCTTC. Its protein is CASSQTSGEGISYGYTF.

The chain is built from TRBV5-1 and TRBJ1-3, with 9 positions matching TRBD1. Germline V gene sequence: CDR1 SGHRS, CDR2 YFSETQ. This CDR3 is 16 amino acids long. V lost 4 bases and J lost 3; bases outside the gene matches: 8. The CDR3 is CASSLPRTGDGNTIYF. Here the CDR3 DNA reads TGCGCCAGCAGCCTACCCCGGACAGGGGATGGAAACACCATATATTTT.

A single count supports this clone. V usage is TRBV2 and J usage is TRBJ2-7, with D maybe TRBD2 (6 bases). The V gene's germline CDR1 is SNHLY and CDR2 FYNNEI. The V end was cut by 2 bases, the J end by 6 bases, with 8 bases between. The CDR3 spans 12 residues. The CDR3 loop reads CASSEQGLEQYF. DNA for the CDR3: TGTGCCAGCAGTGAACAGGGACTCGAGCAGTACTTC.

This clone was picked up many times. The rearrangement links TRBV7-2 to TRBJ2-7; the D gene is possibly TRBD1 (6 bases). CDR3 size: 13 residues. Germline CDR1 is SGHTA and CDR2 is FQGNSA. V shed 1 base and J shed 6 bases, with 10 bases lying between them. This chain's CDR3 is CASSLDRVGEQYF. CDR3 nucleotide sequence: TGTGCCAGCAGCTTAGACAGGGTGGGCGAGCAGTACTTC.

A word on this clone: Within the sample, other DNA sequences also encode this same CDR3. This chain links TRBV18 with TRBJ1-1, with TRBD1 as a possible D gene (5 bases). V dropped 3 bases and J dropped 2 bases, with 7 bases sitting between them. Germline V gene data show CDR1 as KGHSH and CDR2 as LQKENI. This CDR3 spans 13 amino acids. CDR3 sequence (DNA): TGTGCCAGCTCACCTCAGGGTAACACTGAAGCTTTCTTT. Translation gives CASSPQGNTEAFF.

The V call is TRBV4-3, the J call TRBJ2-3, with D perhaps matching TRBD1 (5 bases). From germline, CDR1 is LGHNA and CDR2 YSLEER. The CDR3 loop spans 16 amino acids. V lost 0 bases, J lost 2 bases, and 12 bases lay in between. The CDR3 reads CASSQDGRAFTDTQYF. DNA of the CDR3: TGCGCCAGCAGCCAAGACGGCAGGGCTTTCACAGATACGCAGTATTTT.

DNA of the CDR3: TGCGCCAGCAGCCAAGGGACCGAAGGAGAGACCCAGTACTTC. Encoded protein: CASSQGTEGETQYF. This rearrangement joins TRBV5-1 to TRBJ2-5, with D possibly called TRBD1 or TRBD2 (5 bases each). The germline CDR1 and CDR2 sequences are SGHRS and YFSETQ. V was pared by 4 bases and J by 4 bases, with 14 bases between. The CDR3 is made up of 14 amino acids.

This chain connects TRBV28 to TRBJ2-2; 7 bases match TRBD1. The V gene end was trimmed by 6 bases and the J gene end by 0 bases; junction bases not matched to a gene: 10. Germline lookup yields CDR1 MDHEN and CDR2 SYDVKM. The CDR3 consists of 17 residues. CDR3 protein: CASRPFTTGPNTGELFF. CDR3 coding DNA: TGTGCCAGCAGGCCTTTCACGACAGGGCCGAACACCGGGGAGCTGTTTTTT.

This chain joins TRBV6-5 and TRBJ2-3; TRBD2 matches at 8 bases. The CDR3 has 15 amino acids. Germline values: CDR1 MNHEY, CDR2 SVGAGI. V was clipped by 6 bases and J by 3 bases; unmatched bases: 8. The CDR3 DNA is TGTGCCAGCAGACTGACTAGCGCGGGGACAGATACGCAGTATTTT. It specifies CASRLTSAGTDTQYF.

This chain connects TRBV25-1 to TRBJ1-2; D is perhaps TRBD1 (6 bases). With 3 bases removed from V and 8 bases from J, the gap between germline ends came to 13 bases. CDR1 MGHDK and CDR2 SYGVNS come from the germline V gene. The CDR3 is made up of 13 amino acids. The CDR3 DNA follows: TGTGCCAGCAGTGACACAGGGTTGAAAGGCTACACCTTC. This codes for CASSDTGLKGYTF.

This clone was picked up many times. The CDR3 reads CAPLGRAGYNEQFF. CDR3 DNA sequence: TGTGCCCCTCTAGGGCGGGCAGGCTACAATGAGCAGTTCTTC. The chain employs TRBV10-3 and TRBJ2-1; maybe TRBD2 (5 bases). The CDR3 runs to 14 residues. CDR1 and CDR2 (germline): ENHRY, SYGVKD. Between the trimmed V and J ends, which lost 11 bases and 3 bases, there was a span of 17 bases.

The chain is built from TRBV28 and TRBJ1-5, with D hard to call. The germline V and J ends were trimmed by 5 bases and 3 bases, with 11 bases remaining between them. In germline, CDR1 is MDHEN, CDR2 SYDVKM. The CDR3 sequence is 14 residues long. This CDR3 reads CASSPSGNNQPQHF. The CDR3 coding sequence is TGTGCCAGCAGTCCCTCAGGAAACAATCAGCCCCAGCATTTT.

The table lists this clone with a few counts. The chain links TRBV18 to TRBJ2-2, with D possibly being TRBD1 (6 bases). V was pared by 3 bases and J by 3 bases, with 20 bases between. Per germline, CDR1 KGHSH and CDR2 LQKENI. The CDR3 extends over 18 amino acids. The CDR3 loop reads CASSPPGQNIIDTGELFF. The CDR3 region has the DNA TGTGCCAGCTCACCTCCCGGACAGAACATAATTGACACCGGGGAGCTGTTTTTT.

In this sample, this clone turned up a few times. The J gene is TRBJ1-1, the V gene TRBV9, with 10 bases matching TRBD1. There are 13 residues in the CDR3. V shed 0 bases, J shed 12 bases, and the junction held 5 bases outside the gene matches. CDR1 is SGDLS, CDR2 YYNGEE, per germline. In nucleotides, the CDR3 is TGTGCCAGCAGCGTAGGGGGACAGGGGTTGACTTTCTTT. This codes for CASSVGGQGLTFF.

CDR3 coding DNA: TGTGCCAGCCGGGCAGGCCCTAATCAGCCCCAGCATTTT. Amino acids: CASRAGPNQPQHF. The J gene is TRBJ1-5, the V gene TRBV6-1; D ambiguous. Germline lookup yields CDR1 MNHNS and CDR2 SASEGT. V was cut by 8 bases and J by 4 bases, with 12 bases left in between. This CDR3 has 13 residues.

The chain carries TRBV6-4 and TRBJ2-2; TRBD1 might be the D (5 bases). The CDR3 consists of 13 residues. Germline lookup yields CDR1 MRHNA and CDR2 SNTAGT. V lost 2 bases, J lost 8 bases, and 9 bases lay in between. The CDR3 region has the DNA TGTGCCAGCAGTGACAGGGGCGCAGGGGAGCTGTTTTTT. It specifies CASSDRGAGELFF.

The chain recombines TRBV28 with TRBJ1-1; D is unclear. The CDR3 is 15 amino acids. Germline lookup yields CDR1 MDHEN and CDR2 SYDVKM. Trimming removed 7 bases from V and 5 bases from J, with 20 bases in between. CDR3 residues: CASTRSDRGDTEAFF. CDR3 nucleotide sequence: TGTGCCAGCACCCGCTCTGATCGAGGAGATACTGAAGCTTTCTTT.

This clone is a singleton in its sample. At one end the junction does not follow the germline gene, possibly because of a read error. The chain couples TRBV6-6 to TRBJ2-2, with TRBD1 identical over 8 bases. Germline CDR1 MNHNY, CDR2 SVGAGI (reference sequence). The length of the CDR3 is 15 residues. The CDR3 nucleotides are TGTGCCAGCAGTTACTGGACAGGGAACGCCGGGGAGCTGTTTTTT. Residues: CASSYWTGNAGELFF.

The table lists this clone with a count of one. The chain carries TRBV6-1 and TRBJ2-3; no clear D gene. V shed 2 bases and J shed 4 bases, with 10 bases lying between them. Per germline, CDR1 MNHNS and CDR2 SASEGT. This CDR3 is built from 14 residues. The CDR3 sequence: CASSERAGADTQYF. The CDR3 nucleotides are TGTGCCAGCAGTGAAAGAGCTGGGGCAGATACGCAGTATTTT.

This clone was counted between two and nine times. The V gene is TRBV6-5, the J gene TRBJ1-2, with TRBD1 identical over 7 bases. The V gene's germline CDR1 is MNHEY and CDR2 SVGAGI. V was clipped by 6 bases and J by 8 bases; unmatched bases: 9. This CDR3 region has 13 residues. The chain's CDR3 is CASSSDRVQGYTF. Here the CDR3 DNA reads TGTGCCAGCAGCTCCGACAGGGTACAGGGCTACACCTTC.

V and J are TRBV10-3 and TRBJ1-6; D is unclear. CDR1 ENHRY and CDR2 SYGVKD come from the germline V gene. The CDR3 extends over 13 amino acids. The germline V and J ends were trimmed by 4 bases and 4 bases, with 5 bases remaining between them. CDR3 loop: CAISGQYNSPLHF. The DNA of the CDR3 is TGTGCCATCAGTGGTCAGTATAATTCACCCCTCCACTTT.

This clone was seen more than once but under ten times. The chain uses TRBV2 and TRBJ2-2; TRBD1 aligns across 8 bases. CDR3 length: 15 amino acids. Germline V CDR1 and CDR2: SNHLY, FYNNEI. V gave up 10 bases and J gave up 5 bases; unmatched junction bases: 12. The DNA for the CDR3 is TGTGCCAAGTCACAGGGGGTGGTGGAAACCGGGGAGCTGTTTTTT. Translating it yields CAKSQGVVETGELFF.